The clone carrying this T cell receptor (beta chain) was seen a few times. The CDR3 covers 15 residues. V was clipped by 0 bases and J by 0 bases; unmatched bases: 1. Per germline, CDR1 SGHRS and CDR2 YFSETQ. These data originate in a study of blood T cell repertoires in COVID-19. Profiling relied on immunoSEQ multiplex PCR, and the TCRdb table lists in-frame clones only, not all of them. This table holds about 180,000 clones, around 90% found once. Sequences were obtained from PBMCs or T cells enriched from blood (not recorded which). The TCR sequence derives from a young woman who had recovered from COVID-19. The genes are TRBV5-1 and TRBJ1-1; 8 nucleotides align to TRBD1. The CDR3, as DNA: TGCGCCAGCAGCTTGGGACAGGGGATGAACACTGAAGCTTTCTTT. It encodes CASSLGQGMNTEAFF.